Listed here are 28 T cell receptor beta chains from one sample, sequenced in a study of PD-1 blockade in classical Hodgkin lymphoma. TCRdb keeps only in-frame clones here, not all; method: immunoSEQ multiplex PCR. This sample yields some 100,000 clones, of which roughly 91% are seen a single time; less than 2% belongs to the top ten. Time point indicated: cycle 4 day 1 (C4D1), after five to seven weeks of nivolumab. Every patient had relapsed following autologous stem cell transplantation, and cohorts differed in brentuximab vedotin exposure. Source: peripheral blood mononuclear cells (PBMCs), taken before the fourth cycle of nivolumab. The receptors shown here come from a human donor with classical Hodgkin lymphoma.

The chain employs TRBV11-2 and TRBJ2-1; TRBD2 matches at 11 bases. The CDR3 consists of 16 residues. J gave up 12 bases and V 5 bases, and 15 bases lay outside the gene matches. Germline CDR1 SGHAT, CDR2 FQNNGV. The CDR3 protein is CASSDSRASGRMWQFF. CDR3 nucleotides: TGTGCCAGCAGCGATAGCCGAGCTAGCGGGAGGATGTGGCAGTTCTTC.

V gene TRBV28 combines with J gene TRBJ2-3, with 11 bases identical to TRBD2. The CDR3 spans 17 residues. Germline CDR1 and CDR2: MDHEN and SYDVKM. With 4 bases clipped from V and 2 bases from J, the junction kept 8 bases outside the gene matches. CDR3 coding DNA: TGTGCCAGCAGTTCCTCGGGACTAGCGGTCCCCACAGATACGCAGTATTTT. This codes for CASSSSGLAVPTDTQYF.

Only one count was recorded for this clone. This rearrangement joins TRBV6-1 to TRBJ2-1; unclear D gene. This CDR3 region has 13 residues. Trimming cost V 7 bases and J 8 bases, with 15 bases left between them. In germline, CDR1 is MNHNS, CDR2 SASEGT. CDR3 nucleotides: TGTGCCAGCACGGCAATACGAGGCGATGAGCAGTTCTTC. It encodes CASTAIRGDEQFF.

The gene calls are TRBV30 and TRBJ2-5; 8 bases align to TRBD1. Losses at the gene ends were 3 bases for V and 5 bases for J; bases not matched to a gene: 8. CDR1 and CDR2 from the germline V gene are GTSNPN and SVGIG (reference sequence). The CDR3 has 14 residues. In DNA form, the CDR3 reads TGTGCCTGGAGGGGGAAGACAGGGGTGGAGACCCAGTACTTC. As protein: CAWRGKTGVETQYF.

J is TRBJ1-2 and V is TRBV7-2, with TRBD1 as a possible D gene (5 bases). The germline V and J ends were trimmed by 5 bases and 10 bases, with 23 bases remaining between them. The CDR3 contains 15 residues. Germline CDR1 is SGHTA and CDR2 is FQGNSA. CDR3: CASSPGQGLPRDYTF. The CDR3 nucleotides are TGTGCCAGCAGCCCCGGGCAGGGCCTACCTCGAGACTACACCTTC.

The chain is built from TRBV11-3 and TRBJ2-2; D gene unclear. V shed 4 bases and J shed 1 base, with 22 bases lying between them. The CDR3 contains 19 residues. CDR1 SGHNT and CDR2 YENEEA come from the germline V gene. The CDR3 reads CASSSNPGFIGENTGELFF. In nucleotides, the CDR3 is TGTGCCAGCAGCTCAAACCCCGGGTTTATTGGGGAGAACACCGGGGAGCTGTTTTTT.

The chain joins TRBV7-2 to TRBJ1-5, with unresolved D. Trimming removed 4 bases at V and 4 bases at J, with 8 bases between. The CDR3 is 13 residues long. In germline, CDR1 is SGHTA, CDR2 FQGNSA. The CDR3 region is CASSSQSNQPQHF. The CDR3 DNA follows: TGTGCCAGCAGCTCCCAGTCTAATCAGCCCCAGCATTTT.

This rearrangement joins TRBV5-4 to TRBJ2-2, with 9 bases matching TRBD1. J lost 3 bases, V lost 7 bases, and 10 bases had no gene match. Per germline, CDR1 SGHNT and CDR2 YYREEE (reference sequence). The CDR3 runs 16 residues. For the CDR3, the DNA is TGTGCCAGCTCCCGCGGGGGACAGGGAGACACCGGGGAGCTGTTTTTT. It translates to CASSRGGQGDTGELFF.

This chain uses TRBV7-9 with TRBJ2-2; 7 bases map to TRBD2. Germline values: CDR1 SEHNR, CDR2 FQNEAQ (reference sequence). Germline trimming cut 4 bases from V and 4 bases from J; bases unmatched to any gene: 6. The CDR3 is made up of 15 amino acids. The chain's CDR3 is CASSSPSGGTGELFF. The CDR3 DNA follows: TGTGCCAGCAGCTCTCCTAGCGGAGGCACCGGGGAGCTGTTTTTT.

V usage is TRBV5-1 and J usage is TRBJ1-1; D gene ambiguous. The CDR3 sequence is 14 residues long. Germline V gives CDR1 SGHRS, CDR2 YFSETQ. V gave up 1 base and J gave up 6 bases, with 13 bases separating them. CDR3 bases: TGCGCCAGCAGCTTGTTCGAGGGCTCCCCTGAAGCTTTCTTT. Amino acid sequence: CASSLFEGSPEAFF.

The chain carries TRBV29-1 and TRBJ1-3, with no clear D. The V gene lost 4 bases and the J gene lost 2 bases, with 9 bases spanning the gap. The CDR3 length is 13 residues. Germline V gene lookup returns CDR1 SQVTM and CDR2 ANQGSEA. Here the CDR3 reads CSVGETPGNTIYF. In nucleotides, the CDR3 is TGCAGCGTTGGTGAGACACCTGGAAACACCATATATTTT.

The rearrangement links TRBV7-9 to TRBJ2-7; D remains ambiguous. This CDR3 region has 14 residues. From germline, CDR1 is SEHNR and CDR2 FQNEAQ (reference sequence). V shed 4 bases and J shed 6 bases, with 16 bases lying between them. The DNA of the CDR3 is TGTGCCAGCAGCTCCCCCCGTTGGCCCAGCGAGCAGTACTTC. Amino acid sequence: CASSSPRWPSEQYF.

J is TRBJ2-2 and V is TRBV5-1; 8 bases are shared with TRBD1. This CDR3 contains 16 residues. From germline, CDR1 is SGHRS and CDR2 YFSETQ. The J segment lost 0 bases and the V segment lost 7 bases, leaving 8 bases of the junction unmatched. This chain's CDR3 is CASAFGTGSNTGELFF. For the CDR3, the DNA is TGCGCCAGCGCGTTCGGGACAGGTTCGAACACCGGGGAGCTGTTTTTT.

The chain uses TRBV19 and TRBJ2-1, with TRBD1 as a possible D gene (6 bases). Per germline, CDR1 LNHDA and CDR2 SQIVND (reference sequence). This CDR3 comprises 16 residues. V was cut by 5 bases and J by 8 bases, with 22 bases left in between. DNA of the CDR3: TGTGCCAGTAGTGTCAAAACGGGACACCGTTTCGATGAGCAGTTCTTC. Its translation: CASSVKTGHRFDEQFF.

The chain couples TRBV2 to TRBJ2-1; the D gene is possibly TRBD2 (6 bases). There are 13 residues in the CDR3. Germline CDR1 reads SNHLY; CDR2 reads FYNNEI. V was trimmed by 6 bases and J by 5 bases, leaving 11 bases between them. In DNA form, the CDR3 reads TGTGCCAGCAGAAGACTAGTTAACAATGAGCAGTTCTTC. Amino acids: CASRRLVNNEQFF.

The chain carries TRBV27 and TRBJ1-1, with D uncertain. The germline gives CDR1 MNHEY, CDR2 SMNVEV (reference sequence). Trimming left V 4 bases short and J 2 bases short, with 8 bases between. The length of the CDR3 is 13 residues. The CDR3 coding sequence is TGTGCCAGCAGTTCCGGGATCAACACTGAAGCTTTCTTT. The encoded protein is CASSSGINTEAFF.

The chain has TRBV30 and TRBJ1-2; 9 bases line up with TRBD1. This CDR3 comprises 14 residues. V was clipped by 3 bases and J by 4 bases; unmatched bases: 6. The germline V gene encodes CDR1 GTSNPN and CDR2 SVGIG (reference sequence). CDR3 nucleotide sequence: TGTGCCTGGAGCCGAGACAGGGGGGGCTATGGCTACACCTTC. Its protein is CAWSRDRGGYGYTF. Using reference TRBV30 and TRBJ1-2 for the parts outside the CDR3, the full variable domain is SQTIHQWPATLVQPVGSPLSLECTVEGTSNPNLYWYRQAAGRGLQLLFYSVGIGQISSEVPQNLSASRPQDRQFILSSKKLLLSDSGFYLCAWSRDRGGYGYTFGSGTRLTVV.

This clone was found once. The CDR3 is CASSFGTYYGYTF. The DNA for the CDR3 is TGTGCCAGCAGCTTTGGGACATACTATGGCTACACCTTC. The chain carries TRBV5-8 and TRBJ1-2; D possibly corresponds to TRBD1 (6 bases). There are 13 residues in the CDR3. Germline V gives CDR1 SGHTS, CDR2 YDEGEE. V was trimmed by 2 bases and J by 3 bases, leaving 8 bases between them. The full variable domain, its missing parts supplied by reference TRBV5-8 and TRBJ1-2, is EAGVTQSPTHLIKTRGQQATLRCSPISGHTSVYWYQQALGLGLQFLLWYDEGEERNRGNFPPRFSGRQFPNYSSELNVNALELEDSALYLCASSFGTYYGYTFGSGTRLTVV.

The chain has TRBV2 and TRBJ2-2; 8 nucleotides line up with TRBD2. Trimming took 6 bases from V and 5 from J; bases not matched to a gene: 8. CDR3 length equals 15 residues. Germline CDR1 reads SNHLY; CDR2 reads FYNNEI. The CDR3 region is CASRRGAGGTGELFF. CDR3 DNA sequence: TGTGCCAGCAGGCGGGGGGCTGGGGGTACCGGGGAGCTGTTTTTT.

The chain couples TRBV5-1 to TRBJ1-5, with D perhaps matching TRBD1 (5 bases). Trimming cost V 5 bases and J 5 bases, with 11 bases left between them. Germline V gene lookup returns CDR1 SGHRS and CDR2 YFSETQ. There are 13 residues in the CDR3. For the CDR3, the DNA is TGCGCCAGCAGAGGGGATGTAGATCAGCCCCAGCATTTT. Its translation: CASRGDVDQPQHF.

The V call is TRBV11-3, the J call TRBJ2-5; no clear D. This CDR3 spans 12 amino acids. Between the trimmed V and J ends, which lost 3 bases and 0 bases, there was a span of 2 bases. Germline loops: CDR1 SGHNT, CDR2 YENEEA. CDR3 bases: TGTGCCAGCAGCTTCAACCAAGAGACCCAGTACTTC. Residues: CASSFNQETQYF.

The chain combines TRBV28 with TRBJ2-7, with a possible D match to TRBD1 (5 bases). The CDR3 length is 16 residues. Trimming shortened V by 3 bases and J by 5 bases, and 20 bases separated the two germline ends. Germline loops: CDR1 MDHEN, CDR2 SYDVKM. The CDR3 sequence: CASSFISPGRENEQYF. The CDR3 DNA sequence: TGTGCCAGCAGTTTTATCAGCCCGGGCAGGGAAAACGAGCAGTACTTC.

V usage is TRBV2 and J usage is TRBJ1-2; D not certain. Germline values: CDR1 SNHLY, CDR2 FYNNEI. The CDR3 spans 16 residues. With 2 bases removed from V and 0 bases from J, the gap between germline ends came to 13 bases. CDR3 in DNA: TGTGCCAGCAGTGAACTTCGGGAACCAGCTAACTATGGCTACACCTTC. This translates into CASSELREPANYGYTF. The full variable domain, completed using reference TRBV2 and TRBJ1-2, is EPEVTQTPSHQVTQMGQEVILRCVPISNHLYFYWYRQILGQKVEFLVSFYNNEISEKSEIFDDQFSVERPDGSNFTLKIRSTKLEDSAMYFCASSELREPANYGYTFGSGTRLTVV.

V and J are TRBV19 and TRBJ1-1; D is unresolved. The CDR3 contains 14 residues. V gave up 3 bases and J gave up 1 base, with 9 bases separating them. Germline V gene data show CDR1 as LNHDA and CDR2 as SQIVND (reference sequence). The CDR3 is CASSIQQPNTEAFF. CDR3 nucleotides: TGTGCCAGTAGTATTCAGCAGCCGAACACTGAAGCTTTCTTT.

The V and J genes are TRBV5-1 and TRBJ2-7, with 7 bases that match TRBD2. Germline CDR1 reads SGHRS; CDR2 reads YFSETQ. This CDR3 spans 13 amino acids. Trimming removed 0 bases from V and 6 bases from J; junction bases left unmatched: 3. DNA of the CDR3: TGCGCCAGCAGCTTGGGAGGCGGGAGCGAGCAGTACTTC. It yields the protein CASSLGGGSEQYF.

The genes are TRBV5-4 and TRBJ1-4; TRBD1 matches 8 bases. The trim removed 2 bases at V and 5 bases at J, leaving 8 bases unmatched. The CDR3 length is 16 residues. Per the germline V gene, CDR1 is SGHNT and CDR2 is YYREEE (reference sequence). CDR3 DNA sequence: TGTGCCAGCAGCTTCGAACGACAGGGGCGAAATGAAAAACTGTTTTTT. Translated, it gives CASSFERQGRNEKLFF. Variable domain in full (rest from reference TRBV5-4 and TRBJ1-4): ETGVTQSPTHLIKTRGQQVTLRCSSQSGHNTVSWYQQALGQGPQFIFQYYREEENGRGNFPPRFSGLQFPNYSSELNVNALELDDSALYLCASSFERQGRNEKLFFGSGTQLSVL.

This clone was seen just once. V usage is TRBV5-3 and J usage is TRBJ2-5; D is perhaps TRBD1 (5 bases). The assigned J gene may be wrong: the sequence end matches TRBJ2-7 better. TRBV5-3 belongs to the ORF category, with a function that is uncertain. CDR3 size: 15 residues. This CDR3 reads CARSLKGPVGYEQYF. In DNA, the CDR3 is TGTGCCAGAAGCTTGAAGGGGCCCGTTGGCTACGAGCAGTACTTC.

This chain joins TRBV30 and TRBJ1-5, with D unclear. The ends were cut back, 0 bases at V and 1 base at J, with 7 bases in the middle. CDR1 is GTSNPN and CDR2 is SVGIG in the germline V gene (reference sequence). This CDR3 region has 14 residues. This CDR3 reads CAWSVLGSNQPQHF. CDR3 in DNA: TGTGCCTGGAGTGTATTGGGGAGCAATCAGCCCCAGCATTTT.